This passage covers 30 T cell receptor beta chains from one sample sequenced in a study of beta chain features in type 1 diabetes. Expressed TCRB transcripts were sequenced because the isolated RNA had all been reverse transcribed beforehand. Libraries were prepared by immunoSEQ multiplex PCR; TCRdb keeps only in-frame clonotypes and omits some of them. Of roughly 140,000 clones listed, about 7% are singletons. The sequenced sample was central memory CD4+ T cells from blood. The source is a woman in her 30s in good health.

This clone was seen at least ten times. This chain joins TRBV7-2 and TRBJ2-3, with 13 bases fitting TRBD2. Germline CDR1 and CDR2: SGHTA and FQGNSA. V was clipped by 5 bases and J by 4 bases; unmatched bases: 6. The length of the CDR3 is 16 residues. CDR3 sequence (DNA): TGTGCCAGCAGCGTAACACTAGCGGGAGGGCCAGATACGCAGTATTTT. Translating it yields CASSVTLAGGPDTQYF.

V is TRBV27 and J is TRBJ2-1, with 10 positions matching TRBD2. This CDR3 is 16 amino acids long. With 5 bases clipped from V and 5 bases from J, the junction kept 9 bases outside the gene matches. Per the germline V gene, CDR1 is MNHEY and CDR2 is SMNVEV (reference sequence). In DNA form, the CDR3 reads TGTGCCAGCAGTAAAACCCTAGCGGGAGAGAACAATGAGCAGTTCTTC. Its translation is CASSKTLAGENNEQFF.

This sequence joins TRBV5-1 and TRBJ2-6, with 7 bases matching TRBD1. CDR1 and CDR2 (germline): SGHRS, YFSETQ. The V and J ends lost 2 bases and 1 base, in that order; junction bases with no gene match: 0. The CDR3 has 15 amino acids. The CDR3 spells CASSLQGSGANVLTF. Here the CDR3 DNA reads TGCGCCAGCAGCTTACAGGGGTCTGGGGCCAACGTCCTGACTTTC. The whole variable domain, remainder taken from reference TRBV5-1 and TRBJ2-6, is KAGVTQTPRYLIKTRGQQVTLSCSPISGHRSVSWYQQTPGQGLQFLFEYFSETQRNKGNFPGRFSGRQFSNSRSEMNVSTLELGDSALYLCASSLQGSGANVLTFGAGSRLTVL.

This clone occurred many times. The chain joins TRBV7-9 to TRBJ1-4, with D perhaps matching TRBD1 (6 bases). Germline V gene lookup returns CDR1 SEHNR and CDR2 FQNEAQ (reference sequence). The germline V and J ends were trimmed by 3 bases and 3 bases, with 14 bases remaining between them. The CDR3 is 16 amino acids. The CDR3 reads CASSLGALAANEKLFF. The CDR3 nucleotides read TGTGCCAGCAGCTTGGGGGCCCTAGCGGCTAATGAAAAACTGTTTTTT.

The chain recombines TRBV30 with TRBJ2-5, with D possibly being TRBD2 (6 bases). The J call may be wrong; the DNA end is better matched by TRBJ2-7. CDR3 length equals 12 residues. Looked up from germline, CDR1 is GTSNPN and CDR2 is SVGIG (reference sequence). This CDR3 is CAWEAGSYEQYF. The DNA of the CDR3 is TGTGCCTGGGAAGCGGGCTCCTACGAGCAGTACTTC.

This clone was observed many times. The CDR3 bases are TGTGCCAGCAGCCGACAGGACAGGGCAAGAAACACCATATATTTT. It codes for CASSRQDRARNTIYF. The V gene is TRBV7-8, the J gene TRBJ1-3; 8 nucleotides align to TRBD1. The V gene end was trimmed by 5 bases and the J gene end by 5 bases; junction bases not matched to a gene: 8. The CDR3 contains 15 residues. CDR1 is SGHVS and CDR2 is FQNEAQ in the germline V gene.

The chain couples TRBV27 to TRBJ2-4; TRBD1 aligns across 7 bases. V lost 2 bases, J lost 0 bases, and 4 bases stayed unmatched. CDR1 is MNHEY and CDR2 is SMNVEV in the germline V gene (reference sequence). The CDR3 is 16 amino acids. CDR3 sequence reads: CASSLKGQLAKNIQYF. The DNA for the CDR3 is TGTGCCAGCAGTTTAAAGGGACAGCTAGCCAAAAACATTCAGTACTTC.

The chain has TRBV29-1 and TRBJ2-3; the D gene is possibly TRBD1 (5 bases). V lost 6 bases, J lost 0 bases, and 13 bases lay in between. Germline V CDR1 and CDR2: SQVTM, ANQGSEA. The CDR3 is made up of 14 amino acids. DNA for the CDR3: TGCAGCGTCAGGGCGGATTTTAGCACAGATACGCAGTATTTT. It codes for CSVRADFSTDTQYF.

J is TRBJ1-1 and V is TRBV6-1; D remains unclear. V was trimmed by 5 bases and J by 1 base, leaving 8 bases between them. This CDR3 is built from 13 residues. Germline lookup yields CDR1 MNHNS and CDR2 SASEGT. The CDR3 DNA follows: TGTGCCAGCAGTTTTCAGAAGAACACTGAAGCTTTCTTT. Translation: CASSFQKNTEAFF.

The chain links TRBV7-9 to TRBJ2-7; 8 positions match TRBD1. CDR1 is SEHNR, CDR2 FQNEAQ, per germline (reference sequence). CDR3 length: 14 residues. V shed 4 bases, J shed 5 bases, and the junction held 7 bases outside the gene matches. The CDR3 here is CASSWLDRGDEQYF. The CDR3 nucleotides are TGTGCCAGCAGCTGGCTCGACAGGGGCGACGAGCAGTACTTC.

The chain employs TRBV9 and TRBJ2-3; 8 positions match TRBD2. The germline CDR1 and CDR2 sequences are SGDLS and YYNGEE. The CDR3 runs 16 residues. V was clipped by 1 base and J by 4 bases; unmatched bases: 8. As DNA, the CDR3 is TGTGCCAGCAGCGTATCACCGGGAGGGGACTCAGATACGCAGTATTTT. Encoded protein: CASSVSPGGDSDTQYF.

The chain links TRBV28 to TRBJ1-2; 9 bases fit TRBD1. This CDR3 comprises 13 residues. Per the germline V gene, CDR1 is MDHEN and CDR2 is SYDVKM. V was pared by 7 bases and J by 11 bases, with 11 bases of the junction left unmatched. The CDR3 coding sequence is TGTGCCAGCACCCAGACCGGGACAGGGTTTTACACCTTC. It translates to CASTQTGTGFYTF.

The sample holds a few counts of this clone. CDR3 in DNA: TGTGCCAGCAGCTTGGGACGGGGGGGGACTAACTATGGCTACACCTTC. It translates to CASSLGRGGTNYGYTF. The chain uses TRBV7-2 and TRBJ1-2, with a tentative D call TRBD1 (5 bases). The CDR3 consists of 16 residues. The V end lost 3 bases, the J end lost 0 bases, and 14 bases lay between the germline ends. Per germline, CDR1 SGHTA and CDR2 FQGNSA.

This clone was counted at least ten times. The chain carries TRBV4-2 and TRBJ1-2, with 7 bases fitting TRBD1. Unmatched junction bases numbered 8, after V lost 8 bases and J lost 2 bases. This CDR3 has 14 residues. The germline V gene encodes CDR1 LGHNA and CDR2 YNFKEQ. The CDR3 spells CASGPGQPNYGYTF. DNA of the CDR3: TGTGCCAGCGGCCCGGGACAGCCCAACTATGGCTACACCTTC.

This clone was counted between two and nine times. The CDR3 sequence: CASSQELTSGGSTDTQYF. DNA of the CDR3: TGCGCCAGCAGCCAAGAGCTTACTAGCGGAGGCAGCACAGATACGCAGTATTTT. The V and J genes are TRBV4-3 and TRBJ2-3; 8 bases line up with TRBD2. This CDR3 is 18 amino acids long. Germline values: CDR1 LGHNA, CDR2 YSLEER. V lost 0 bases and J lost 0; bases outside the gene matches: 8.

This clone appeared a few times. The chain recombines TRBV10-3 with TRBJ2-7; TRBD1 agrees at 8 bases. The CDR3 consists of 16 residues. The trim removed 0 bases at V and 5 bases at J, leaving 9 bases unmatched. The V gene's germline CDR1 is ENHRY and CDR2 SYGVKD. The CDR3 region is CAISESAGGSRDEQYF. The DNA for the CDR3 is TGTGCCATCAGTGAGTCAGCAGGGGGCTCAAGGGACGAGCAGTACTTC.

At least ten counts were recorded for this clone. The rearrangement uses TRBV4-2 and TRBJ2-1, with TRBD2 matching 14 bases. Germline CDR1 is LGHNA and CDR2 is YNFKEQ. The V gene end was trimmed by 0 bases and the J gene end by 6 bases; junction bases not matched to a gene: 7. This CDR3 contains 18 residues. CDR3 DNA sequence: TGTGCCAGCAGCCAAGATAGTCCGGGACTAGCGGGAGTCAATGAGCAGTTCTTC. Translated: CASSQDSPGLAGVNEQFF.

This clone was detected only a few times. This chain connects TRBV23-1 to TRBJ2-3; D unclear. TRBV23-1 belongs to the ORF category, with a function that is uncertain. CDR3 size: 17 residues. The germline V and J ends were trimmed by 4 bases and 1 base, with 18 bases remaining between them. CDR3 nucleotides: TGCGCCAGCAGTCTCAATGTCTGGGCACAGCGCACAGATACGCAGTATTTT. Translated: CASSLNVWAQRTDTQYF.

The rearrangement uses TRBV9 and TRBJ2-1, with 10 bases identical to TRBD2. J gave up 9 bases and V 3 bases, and 6 bases lay outside the gene matches. The CDR3 is made up of 14 amino acids. Germline loops: CDR1 SGDLS, CDR2 YYNGEE. CDR3 sequence: CASSGDIAGGEQFF. The CDR3 DNA reads TGTGCCAGCAGCGGGGATATAGCGGGGGGTGAGCAGTTCTTC. The complete variable domain, with remaining parts taken from reference TRBV9 and TRBJ2-1, reads DSGVTQTPKHLITATGQRVTLRCSPRSGDLSVYWYQQSLDQGLQFLIQYYNGEERAKGNILERFSAQQFPDLHSELNLSSLELGDSALYFCASSGDIAGGEQFFGPGTRLTVL.

The V and J genes are TRBV28 and TRBJ2-5; no clear D. Looked up from germline, CDR1 is MDHEN and CDR2 is SYDVKM. Trimming pared 3 bases from V and 3 bases from J, leaving 17 bases between. CDR3 length equals 16 residues. In DNA, the CDR3 is TGTGCCAGCAGTTTTCCTGACCATATAGCAAAAGAGACCCAGTACTTC. Its translation is CASSFPDHIAKETQYF.

CDR3 protein: CASSTQGQTPSPTSYEQYF. The CDR3 nucleotides read TGTGCCAGCAGCACCCAGGGGCAGACCCCAAGCCCAACGTCCTACGAGCAGTACTTC. The gene calls are TRBV21-1 and TRBJ2-7; the table's D gene call, TRBD1, was not cross checked with the DNA. TRBV21-1 is a pseudogene segment. This CDR3 has 19 amino acids.

The rearrangement joins TRBV19 to TRBJ1-1; D remains ambiguous. The V end was cut by 1 base, the J end by 0 bases, with 9 bases between. Germline V gene sequence: CDR1 LNHDA, CDR2 SQIVND (reference sequence). The CDR3 has 15 residues. CDR3 loop: CASSIAPGMNTEAFF. The CDR3 nucleotides are TGTGCCAGTAGTATAGCTCCGGGGATGAACACTGAAGCTTTCTTT.

This clone was detected ten times or more. The chain combines TRBV4-3 with TRBJ1-2; possible D gene TRBD1, 6 bases. CDR3 length: 15 residues. The germline V gene has CDR1 LGHNA and CDR2 YSLEER. The V and J ends lost 4 bases and 2 bases respectively, with 14 bases between them. The CDR3 DNA reads as TGCGCCAGCAGCCGATCCGGGACAACAAACTATGGCTACACCTTC. Encoded protein: CASSRSGTTNYGYTF.

V is TRBV19 and J is TRBJ2-3; D is ambiguous. There are 13 residues in the CDR3. The V end was cut by 9 bases, the J end by 4 bases, with 14 bases between. Per germline, CDR1 LNHDA and CDR2 SQIVND (reference sequence). In DNA, the CDR3 is TGTGCCAGCTCCGACCGAAGCGCAGATACGCAGTATTTT. Its protein product is CASSDRSADTQYF.

This clone was seen more than once but under ten times. The chain's CDR3 is CAITSGHSYEQYF. DNA for the CDR3: TGTGCCATCACCTCGGGACATTCCTACGAGCAGTACTTC. This chain links TRBV10-3 with TRBJ2-7; D may be TRBD1 (6 bases). Trimming shortened V by 7 bases and J by 1 base, and 11 bases separated the two germline ends. There are 13 residues in the CDR3. Looked up from germline, CDR1 is ENHRY and CDR2 is SYGVKD.

This clone was seen only a few times. The chain is built from TRBV7-3 and TRBJ2-1; 11 bases fit TRBD2. Unmatched junction bases numbered 13, after V lost 5 bases and J lost 4 bases. Germline assignment: CDR1 SGHTA and CDR2 FQGTGA. The CDR3 is 18 amino acids. DNA for the CDR3: TGTGCCAGCAGCCCGACGGGGGCTAGCGGGAGGACTTACAATGAGCAGTTCTTC. This translates into CASSPTGASGRTYNEQFF.

This clone was detected many times. This chain joins TRBV7-9 and TRBJ1-5; TRBD1 aligns across 9 bases. The V gene end was trimmed by 4 bases and the J gene end by 10 bases; junction bases not matched to a gene: 5. The CDR3 contains 13 residues. CDR1 is SEHNR and CDR2 is FQNEAQ in the germline V gene (reference sequence). The CDR3 protein is CASSSLTGGPQHF. The CDR3 region has the DNA TGTGCCAGCAGCTCTCTAACAGGGGGCCCCCAGCATTTT. The entire variable domain, with the rest obtained from reference TRBV7-9 and TRBJ1-5, is as follows: DTGVSQNPRHKITKRGQNVTFRCDPISEHNRLYWYRQTLGQGPEFLTYFQNEAQLEKSRLLSDRFSAERPKGSFSTLEIQRTEQGDSAMYLCASSSLTGGPQHFGDGTRLSIL.

This clone has just a few counts. The chain employs TRBV28 and TRBJ1-5; TRBD1 might be the D (5 bases). The CDR3 is 14 residues long. The V gene lost 7 bases and the J gene lost 7 bases, with 17 bases spanning the gap. Germline CDR1 reads MDHEN; CDR2 reads SYDVKM. The chain's CDR3 is CASTGGGIEQPQHF. The CDR3 DNA is TGTGCCAGCACCGGGGGGGGGATAGAGCAGCCCCAGCATTTT.

This chain links TRBV19 with TRBJ1-5; 8 bases map to TRBD1. CDR1 and CDR2 (germline): LNHDA, SQIVND (reference sequence). This CDR3 comprises 14 residues. V lost 5 bases to trimming and J lost 7 bases; unmatched junction nucleotides: 7. The CDR3 loop is CASSPTGGRQPQHF. In nucleotides, the CDR3 is TGTGCCAGTAGTCCTACAGGGGGGAGGCAGCCCCAGCATTTT.

The chain recombines TRBV30 with TRBJ1-4; D gene ambiguous. The germline CDR1 and CDR2 sequences are GTSNPN and SVGIG (reference sequence). The V end lost 0 bases, the J end lost 2 bases, and 10 bases lay between the germline ends. The CDR3 has 15 residues. Here the CDR3 DNA reads TGTGCCTGGAGTGTACGAGGCGGCACTAATGAAAAACTGTTTTTT. Its translation: CAWSVRGGTNEKLFF.